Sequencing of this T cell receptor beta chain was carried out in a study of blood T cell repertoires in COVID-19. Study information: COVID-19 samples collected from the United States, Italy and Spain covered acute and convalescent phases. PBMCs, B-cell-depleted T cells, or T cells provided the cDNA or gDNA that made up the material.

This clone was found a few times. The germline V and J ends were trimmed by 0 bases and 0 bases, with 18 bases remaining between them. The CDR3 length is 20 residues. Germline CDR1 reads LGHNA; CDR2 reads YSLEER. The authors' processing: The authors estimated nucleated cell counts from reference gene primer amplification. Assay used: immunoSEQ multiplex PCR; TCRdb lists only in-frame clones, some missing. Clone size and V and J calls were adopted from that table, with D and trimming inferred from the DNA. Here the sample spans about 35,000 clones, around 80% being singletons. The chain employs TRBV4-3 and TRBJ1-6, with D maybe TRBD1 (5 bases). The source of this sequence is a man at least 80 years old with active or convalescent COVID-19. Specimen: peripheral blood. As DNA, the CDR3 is TGCGCCAGCAGCCAAGATCCGCAGGGTCCGCTGAGCTCCTATAATTCACCCCTCCACTTT. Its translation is CASSQDPQGPLSSYNSPLHF.